This T cell receptor (beta chain) derives from a study of regulatory T cells in long-lasting Graves disease. The wider study: Newly diagnosed Graves' patients had taken antithyroid drugs under 3 months.

Time point denoted: newly diagnosed GD, antithyroid drugs for less than 3 months. Scientists built the TCR library using RNA that was extracted from PBMCs. This CDR3 region has 15 residues. Trimming shortened V by 8 bases and J by 2 bases, and 15 bases separated the two germline ends. Germline lookup yields CDR1 MNHNS and CDR2 SASEGT. Building of the TCR beta libraries involved iRepertoire HTBI primers and Arm-PCR of CDR3 regions. TCRdb reanalysed the multiplex PCR reads using MiXCR and keeps one entry per CDR3 protein. Altogether about 220,000 distinct CDR3 sequences are present, about 19% being singletons, with the ten largest covering about 11%. At least ten counts were recorded for this clonotype. What it binds is not known. Whole-study results and caveats: Repertoires from persistent disease leaned toward TRBV28, TRBJ1-2 and TRBJ2-5.

Separately, the same data were catalogued under a study of T cells in Graves' hyperthyroidism and ophthalmopathy. That study reports: When ophthalmopathy did not progress within 18 months, Graves' hyperthyroidism was considered stable. The HTBI primer set drove a first-round RT-PCR of the TCR CDR3.

The TCR comes from a woman in her 30s with Graves disease. The genes are TRBV6-1 and TRBJ2-2; a possible D gene is TRBD2 (6 bases). Sequencing used peripheral blood mononuclear cells (PBMCs), obtained at new diagnosis, from a patient treated with antithyroid drugs. For the CDR3, the DNA is TGTGCCAGCGACATTAGCGGTGATAACACCGGGGAGCTGTTTTTT. The encoded protein is CASDISGDNTGELFF.